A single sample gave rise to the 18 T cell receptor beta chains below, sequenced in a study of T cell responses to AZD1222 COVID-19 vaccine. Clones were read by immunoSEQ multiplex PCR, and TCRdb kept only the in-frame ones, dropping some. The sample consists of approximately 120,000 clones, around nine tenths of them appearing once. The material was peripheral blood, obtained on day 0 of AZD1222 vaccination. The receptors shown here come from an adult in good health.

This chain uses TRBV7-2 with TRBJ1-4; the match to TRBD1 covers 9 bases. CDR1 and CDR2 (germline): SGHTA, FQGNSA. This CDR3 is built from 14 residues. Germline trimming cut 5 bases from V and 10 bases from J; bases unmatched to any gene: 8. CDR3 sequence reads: CASSRGQGGGKLFF. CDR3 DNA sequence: TGTGCCAGCAGCCGGGGACAGGGTGGCGGAAAACTGTTTTTT.

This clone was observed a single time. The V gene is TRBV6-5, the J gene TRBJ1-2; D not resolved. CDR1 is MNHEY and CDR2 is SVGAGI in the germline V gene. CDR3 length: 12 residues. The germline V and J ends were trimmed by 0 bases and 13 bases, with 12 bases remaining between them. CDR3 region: CASSYSHGSTTF. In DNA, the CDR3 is TGTGCCAGCAGTTACTCGCACGGGTCGACCACCTTC.

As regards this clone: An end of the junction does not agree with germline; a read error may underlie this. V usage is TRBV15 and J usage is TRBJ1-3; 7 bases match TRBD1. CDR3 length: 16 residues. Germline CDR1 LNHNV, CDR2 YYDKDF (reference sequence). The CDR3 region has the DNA TGTGCCACCACCAGACAGGGAACAAGCTCTGGAAACACCATATATTTT. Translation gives CATTRQGTSSGNTIYF.

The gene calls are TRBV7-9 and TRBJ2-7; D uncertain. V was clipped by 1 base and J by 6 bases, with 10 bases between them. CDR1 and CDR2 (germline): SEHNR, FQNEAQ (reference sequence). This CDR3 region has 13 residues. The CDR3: CASSLVAIGEQYF. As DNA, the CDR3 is TGTGCCAGCAGCTTAGTCGCTATCGGCGAGCAGTACTTC. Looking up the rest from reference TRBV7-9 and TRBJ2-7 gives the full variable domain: DTGVSQNPRHKITKRGQNVTFRCDPISEHNRLYWYRQTLGQGPEFLTYFQNEAQLEKSRLLSDRFSAERPKGSFSTLEIQRTEQGDSAMYLCASSLVAIGEQYFGPGTRLTVT.

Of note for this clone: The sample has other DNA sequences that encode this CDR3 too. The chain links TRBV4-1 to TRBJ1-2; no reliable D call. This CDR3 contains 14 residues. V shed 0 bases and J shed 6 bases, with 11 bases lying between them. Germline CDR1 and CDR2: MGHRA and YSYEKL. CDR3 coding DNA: TGCGCCAGCAGCCAAGATCTGACGGGTAATGGCTACACCTTC. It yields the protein CASSQDLTGNGYTF.

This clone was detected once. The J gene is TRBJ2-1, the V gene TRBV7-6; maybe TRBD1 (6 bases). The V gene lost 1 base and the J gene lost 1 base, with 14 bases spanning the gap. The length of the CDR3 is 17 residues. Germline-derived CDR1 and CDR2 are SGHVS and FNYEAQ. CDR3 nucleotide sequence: TGTGCCAGCAGCTTAGACCCACAGGGCGGGTCCTACAATGAGCAGTTCTTC. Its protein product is CASSLDPQGGSYNEQFF.

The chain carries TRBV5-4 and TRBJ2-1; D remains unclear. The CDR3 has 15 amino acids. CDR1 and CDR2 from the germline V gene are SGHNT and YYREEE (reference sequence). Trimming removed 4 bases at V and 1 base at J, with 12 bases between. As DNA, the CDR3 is TGTGCCAGCAGCCACGTCTTAGATTCCTACAATGAGCAGTTCTTC. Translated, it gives CASSHVLDSYNEQFF.

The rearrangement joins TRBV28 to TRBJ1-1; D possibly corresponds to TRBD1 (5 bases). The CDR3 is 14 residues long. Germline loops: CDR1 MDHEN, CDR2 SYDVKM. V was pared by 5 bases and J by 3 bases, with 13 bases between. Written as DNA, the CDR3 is TGTGCCAGCAGTCTGGGGCGACCCCACACTGAAGCTTTCTTT. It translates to CASSLGRPHTEAFF.

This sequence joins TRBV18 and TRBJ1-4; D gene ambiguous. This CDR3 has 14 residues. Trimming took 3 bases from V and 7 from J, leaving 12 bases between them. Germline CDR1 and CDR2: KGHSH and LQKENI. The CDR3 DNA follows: TGTGCCAGCTCACCGGACGACAATTTTGAAAAACTGTTTTTT. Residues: CASSPDDNFEKLFF.

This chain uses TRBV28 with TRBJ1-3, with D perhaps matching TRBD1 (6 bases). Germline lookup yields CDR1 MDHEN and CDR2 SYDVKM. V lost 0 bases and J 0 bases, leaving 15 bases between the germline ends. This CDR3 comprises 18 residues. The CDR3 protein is CASSLWAGTQSSGNTIYF. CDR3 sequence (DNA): TGTGCCAGCAGTTTATGGGCCGGGACACAGAGCTCTGGAAACACCATATATTTT.

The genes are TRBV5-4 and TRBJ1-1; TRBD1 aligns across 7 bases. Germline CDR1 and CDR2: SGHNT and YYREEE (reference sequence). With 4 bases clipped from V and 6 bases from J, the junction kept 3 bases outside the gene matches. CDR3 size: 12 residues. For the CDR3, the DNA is TGTGCCAGCAGCAGACAGGGTGCTGAAGCTTTCTTT. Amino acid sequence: CASSRQGAEAFF.

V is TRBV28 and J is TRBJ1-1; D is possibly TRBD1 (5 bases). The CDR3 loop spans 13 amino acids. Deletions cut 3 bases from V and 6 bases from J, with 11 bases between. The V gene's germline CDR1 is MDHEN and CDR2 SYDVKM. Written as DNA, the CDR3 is TGTGCCAGCAGTTTTTTACGGGGCTCTGAAGCTTTCTTT. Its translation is CASSFLRGSEAFF.

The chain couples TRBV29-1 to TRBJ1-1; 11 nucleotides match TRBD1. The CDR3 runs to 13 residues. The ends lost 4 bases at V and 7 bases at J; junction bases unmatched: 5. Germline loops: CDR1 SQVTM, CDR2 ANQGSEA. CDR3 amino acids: CSVAGQGAGEAFF. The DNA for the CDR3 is TGCAGCGTTGCCGGACAGGGGGCAGGTGAAGCTTTCTTT.

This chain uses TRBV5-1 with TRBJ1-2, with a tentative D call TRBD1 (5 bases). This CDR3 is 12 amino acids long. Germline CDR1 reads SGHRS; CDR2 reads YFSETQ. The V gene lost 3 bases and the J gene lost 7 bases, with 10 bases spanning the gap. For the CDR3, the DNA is TGCGCCAGCAGCTCAGGGCGCCTTGGCTACACCTTC. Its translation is CASSSGRLGYTF.

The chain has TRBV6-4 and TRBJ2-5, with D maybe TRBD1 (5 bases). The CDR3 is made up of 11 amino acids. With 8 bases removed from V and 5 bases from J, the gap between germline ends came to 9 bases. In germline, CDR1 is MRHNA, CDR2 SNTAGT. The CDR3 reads CASLGQETQYF. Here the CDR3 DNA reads TGTGCCAGCCTGGGGCAGGAGACCCAGTACTTC.

The CDR3 sequence is CASSPRLAGGYNEQFF. CDR3 nucleotide sequence: TGTGCCAGCAGCCCCAGACTAGCGGGAGGCTACAATGAGCAGTTCTTC. This chain links TRBV11-2 with TRBJ2-1, with TRBD2 identical over 13 bases. Trimming removed 5 bases from V and 3 bases from J; junction bases left unmatched: 4. CDR3 length: 16 amino acids. Germline CDR1 reads SGHAT; CDR2 reads FQNNGV.

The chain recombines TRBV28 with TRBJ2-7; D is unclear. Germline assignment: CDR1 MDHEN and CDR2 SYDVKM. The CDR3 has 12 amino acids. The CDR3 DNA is TGTGCGTCCCGAGGACGTTTTAACGAGCAGTACTTC. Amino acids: CASRGRFNEQYF.

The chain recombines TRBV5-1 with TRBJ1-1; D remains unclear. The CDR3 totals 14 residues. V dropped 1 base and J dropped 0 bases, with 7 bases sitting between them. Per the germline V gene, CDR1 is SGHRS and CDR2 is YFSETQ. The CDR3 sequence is CASSLTAVNTEAFF. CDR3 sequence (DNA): TGCGCCAGCAGCTTGACAGCTGTGAACACTGAAGCTTTCTTT.